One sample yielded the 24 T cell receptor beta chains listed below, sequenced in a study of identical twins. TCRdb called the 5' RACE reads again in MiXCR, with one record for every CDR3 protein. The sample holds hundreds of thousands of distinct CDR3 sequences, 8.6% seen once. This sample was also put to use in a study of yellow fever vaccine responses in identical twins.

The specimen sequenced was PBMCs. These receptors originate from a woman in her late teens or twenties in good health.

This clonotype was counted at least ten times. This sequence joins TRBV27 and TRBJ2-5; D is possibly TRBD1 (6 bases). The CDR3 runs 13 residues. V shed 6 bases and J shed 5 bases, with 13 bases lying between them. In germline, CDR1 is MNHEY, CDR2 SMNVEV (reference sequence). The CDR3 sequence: CASSNRVPETQYF. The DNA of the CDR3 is TGTGCCAGCAGCAACAGGGTCCCGGAGACCCAGTACTTC.

The CDR3 DNA follows: TGTGCCAGCAGACGTGGGGTAAACACTGAAGCTTTCTTT. Translated: CASRRGVNTEAFF. This chain joins TRBV6-6 and TRBJ1-1; D not certain. Trimming removed 6 bases from V and 2 bases from J, with 10 bases in between. CDR1 is MNHNY and CDR2 is SVGAGI in the germline V gene (reference sequence). This CDR3 spans 13 amino acids.

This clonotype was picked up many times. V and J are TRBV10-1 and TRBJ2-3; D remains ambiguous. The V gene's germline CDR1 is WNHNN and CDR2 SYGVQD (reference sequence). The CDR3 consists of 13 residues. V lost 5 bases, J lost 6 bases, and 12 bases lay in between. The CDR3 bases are TGCGCCAGCAGTAAATTTCGGATGGATACGCAGTATTTT. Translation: CASSKFRMDTQYF.

The CDR3 DNA is TGCGCCAGCAGCTCCGGACTAGCGGGAGAGAGAGAGACCCAGTACTTC. Protein: CASSSGLAGERETQYF. The V and J genes are TRBV5-1 and TRBJ2-5, with TRBD2 identical over 13 bases. The germline gives CDR1 SGHRS, CDR2 YFSETQ. Trimming removed 3 bases from V and 4 bases from J; junction bases left unmatched: 6. The CDR3 extends over 16 amino acids. Variable domain in full (rest from reference TRBV5-1 and TRBJ2-5): KAGVTQTPRYLIKTRGQQVTLSCSPISGHRSVSWYQQTPGQGLQFLFEYFSETQRNKGNFPGRFSGRQFSNSRSEMNVSTLELGDSALYLCASSSGLAGERETQYFGPGTRLLVL.

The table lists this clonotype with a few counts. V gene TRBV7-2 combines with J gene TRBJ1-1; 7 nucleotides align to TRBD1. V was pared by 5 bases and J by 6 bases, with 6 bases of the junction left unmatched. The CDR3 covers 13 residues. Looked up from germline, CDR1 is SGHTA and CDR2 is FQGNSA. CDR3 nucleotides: TGTGCCAGCAGCCCGCACAGGGGTCCTGAAGCTTTCTTT. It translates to CASSPHRGPEAFF.

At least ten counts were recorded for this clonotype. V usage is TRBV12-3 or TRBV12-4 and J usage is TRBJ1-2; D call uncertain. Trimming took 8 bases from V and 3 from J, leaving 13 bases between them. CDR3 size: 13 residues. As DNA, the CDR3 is TGTGCCAGCGGGGAAGGGCACGACTATGGCTACACCTTC. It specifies CASGEGHDYGYTF.

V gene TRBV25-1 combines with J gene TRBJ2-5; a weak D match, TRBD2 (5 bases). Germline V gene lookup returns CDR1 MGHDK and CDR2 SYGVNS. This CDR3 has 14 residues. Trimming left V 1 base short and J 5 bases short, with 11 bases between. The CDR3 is CASSELRETETQYF. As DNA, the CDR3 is TGTGCCAGCAGTGAATTGAGGGAGACGGAGACCCAGTACTTC. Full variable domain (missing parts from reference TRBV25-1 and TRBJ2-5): EADIYQTPRYLVIGTGKKITLECSQTMGHDKMYWYQQDPGMELHLIHYSYGVNSTEKGDLSSESTVSRIRTEHFPLTLESARPSHTSQYLCASSELRETETQYFGPGTRLLVL.

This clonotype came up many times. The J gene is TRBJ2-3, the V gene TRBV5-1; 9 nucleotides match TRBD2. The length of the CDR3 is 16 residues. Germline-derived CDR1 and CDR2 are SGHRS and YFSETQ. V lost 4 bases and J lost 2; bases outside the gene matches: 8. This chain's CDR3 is CASSPLAGETTDTQYF. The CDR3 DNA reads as TGCGCCAGCAGCCCATTAGCGGGAGAGACCACAGATACGCAGTATTTT.

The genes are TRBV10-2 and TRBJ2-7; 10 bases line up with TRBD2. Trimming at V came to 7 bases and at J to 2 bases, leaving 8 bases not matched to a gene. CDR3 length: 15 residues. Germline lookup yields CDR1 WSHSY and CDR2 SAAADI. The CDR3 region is CASIHLAGDPYEQYF. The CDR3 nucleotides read TGCGCCAGCATCCATCTAGCGGGAGATCCCTACGAGCAGTACTTC.

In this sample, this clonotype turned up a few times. This chain's CDR3 is CASSQLGLAGYVDEQFF. The CDR3 DNA sequence: TGTGCCAGCTCACAATTGGGCCTAGCGGGGTACGTCGATGAGCAGTTCTTC. This chain links TRBV18 with TRBJ2-1; TRBD2 matches 9 bases. The CDR3 loop spans 17 amino acids. Germline assignment: CDR1 KGHSH and CDR2 LQKENI. V lost 4 bases and J lost 8; bases outside the gene matches: 15.

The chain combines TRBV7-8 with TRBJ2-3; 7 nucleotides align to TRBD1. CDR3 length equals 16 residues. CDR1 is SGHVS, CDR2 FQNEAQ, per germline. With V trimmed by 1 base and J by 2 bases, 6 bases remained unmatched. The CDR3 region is CASSLELGQDTDTQYF. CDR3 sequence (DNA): TGTGCCAGCAGCTTAGAGTTAGGACAGGACACAGATACGCAGTATTTT.

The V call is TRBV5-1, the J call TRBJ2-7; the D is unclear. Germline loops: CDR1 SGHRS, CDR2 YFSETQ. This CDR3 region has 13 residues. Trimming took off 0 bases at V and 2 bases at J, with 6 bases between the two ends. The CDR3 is CASSLVEAYEQYF. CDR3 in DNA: TGCGCCAGCAGCTTGGTAGAGGCCTACGAGCAGTACTTC.

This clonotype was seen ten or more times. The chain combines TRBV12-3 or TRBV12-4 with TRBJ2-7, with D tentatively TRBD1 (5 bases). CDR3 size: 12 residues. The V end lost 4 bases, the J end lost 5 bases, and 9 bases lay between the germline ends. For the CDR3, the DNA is TGTGCCAGCAGTTATACAGGTGACGAGCAGTACTTC. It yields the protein CASSYTGDEQYF.

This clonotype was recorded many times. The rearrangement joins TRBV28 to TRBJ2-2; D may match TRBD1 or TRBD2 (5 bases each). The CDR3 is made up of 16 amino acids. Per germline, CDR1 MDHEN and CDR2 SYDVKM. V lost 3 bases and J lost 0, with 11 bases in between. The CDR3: CASSFRGRPNTGELFF. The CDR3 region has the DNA TGTGCCAGCAGTTTCCGGGGACGTCCGAACACCGGGGAGCTGTTTTTT. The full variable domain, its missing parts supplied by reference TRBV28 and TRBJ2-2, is DVKVTQSSRYLVKRTGEKVFLECVQDMDHENMFWYRQDPGLGLRLIYFSYDVKMKEKGDIPEGYSVSREKKERFSLILESASTNQTSMYLCASSFRGRPNTGELFFGEGSRLTVL.

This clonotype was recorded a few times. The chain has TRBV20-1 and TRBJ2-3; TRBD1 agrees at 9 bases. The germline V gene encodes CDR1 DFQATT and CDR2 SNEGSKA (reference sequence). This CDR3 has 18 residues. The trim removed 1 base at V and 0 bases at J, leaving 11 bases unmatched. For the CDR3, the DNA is TGCAGTGCTAGAGTACTAAGGGGACAGGGCGTAAGCACAGATACGCAGTATTTT. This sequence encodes CSARVLRGQGVSTDTQYF.

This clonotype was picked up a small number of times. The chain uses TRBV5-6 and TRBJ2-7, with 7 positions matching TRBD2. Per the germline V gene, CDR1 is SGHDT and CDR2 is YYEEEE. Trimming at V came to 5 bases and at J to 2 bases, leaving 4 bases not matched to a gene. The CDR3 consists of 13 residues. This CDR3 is CASRRGLAYEQYF. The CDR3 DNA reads TGTGCCAGCAGACGCGGACTAGCCTACGAGCAGTACTTC. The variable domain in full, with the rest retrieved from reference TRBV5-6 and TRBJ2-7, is DAGVTQSPTHLIKTRGQQVTLRCSPKSGHDTVSWYQQALGQGPQFIFQYYEEEERQRGNFPDRFSGHQFPNYSSELNVNALLLGDSALYLCASRRGLAYEQYFGPGTRLTVT.

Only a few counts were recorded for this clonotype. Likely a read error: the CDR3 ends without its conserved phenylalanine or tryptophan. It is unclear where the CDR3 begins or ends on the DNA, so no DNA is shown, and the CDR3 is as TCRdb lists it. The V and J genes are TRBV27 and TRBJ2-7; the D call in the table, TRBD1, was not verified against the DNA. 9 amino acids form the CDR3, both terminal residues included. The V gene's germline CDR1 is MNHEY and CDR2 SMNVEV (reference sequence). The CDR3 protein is CASSLSEGI.

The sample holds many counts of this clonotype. In DNA, the CDR3 is TGTGCCAGCAGCTTACCAGGTGTGGATGATGAGCAGTTCTTC. Translated, it gives CASSLPGVDDEQFF. The chain has TRBV7-3 and TRBJ2-1; D remains unclear. Germline V CDR1 and CDR2: SGHTA, FQGTGA. Deletions cut 2 bases from V and 8 bases from J, with 13 bases between. The CDR3 has 14 amino acids.

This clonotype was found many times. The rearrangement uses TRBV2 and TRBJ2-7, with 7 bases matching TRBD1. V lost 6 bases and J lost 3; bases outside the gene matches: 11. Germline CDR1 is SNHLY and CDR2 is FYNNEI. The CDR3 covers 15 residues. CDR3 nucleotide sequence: TGTGCCAGCAGGGAAAACCCGGGACAGTACTACGAGCAGTACTTC. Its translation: CASRENPGQYYEQYF.

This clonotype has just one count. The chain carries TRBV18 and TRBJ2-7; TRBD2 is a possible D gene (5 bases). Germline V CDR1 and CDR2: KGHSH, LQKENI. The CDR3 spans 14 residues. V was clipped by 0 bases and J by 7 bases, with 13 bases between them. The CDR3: CASSPPVRSGEQYF. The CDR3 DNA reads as TGTGCCAGCTCACCACCGGTCAGGTCGGGGGAGCAGTACTTC.

The CDR3: CASSYTAGESNKQYF. As DNA, the CDR3 is TGTGCCAGCAGTTACACGGCGGGAGAGAGCAACAAGCAGTACTTC. The rearrangement links TRBV6-5 to TRBJ2-7; 7 nucleotides align to TRBD2. Germline assignment: CDR1 MNHEY and CDR2 SVGAGI. This CDR3 is 15 amino acids long. V gave up 2 bases and J gave up 8 bases; unmatched junction bases: 12.

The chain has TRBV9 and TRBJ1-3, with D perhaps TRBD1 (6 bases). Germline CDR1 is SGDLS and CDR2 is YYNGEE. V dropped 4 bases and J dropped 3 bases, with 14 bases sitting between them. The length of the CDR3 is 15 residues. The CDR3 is CASSRLQGSGNTIYF. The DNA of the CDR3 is TGTGCCAGCAGCAGATTACAGGGTAGTGGAAACACCATATATTTT.

DNA for the CDR3: TGTGCCAGCACCTCCGGGACACCAACGCACGAGCAGTACTTC. This encodes CASTSGTPTHEQYF. This sequence joins TRBV28 and TRBJ2-7; the D gene is possibly TRBD1 (6 bases). V was pared by 7 bases and J by 5 bases, with 18 bases between. The CDR3 loop spans 14 amino acids. The germline gives CDR1 MDHEN, CDR2 SYDVKM.

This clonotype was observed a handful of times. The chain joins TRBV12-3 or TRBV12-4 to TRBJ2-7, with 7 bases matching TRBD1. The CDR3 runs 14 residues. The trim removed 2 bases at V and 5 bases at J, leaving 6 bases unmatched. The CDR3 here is CASSLSGGSDEQYF. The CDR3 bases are TGTGCCAGCAGTTTATCAGGGGGAAGTGACGAGCAGTACTTC.